The following is a T cell receptor beta chain sequence with its context. Time point given: baseline pretreatment blood. Noted treatment: 15 Gy SBRT to primary tumor, nephrectomy 4 weeks later. After SBRT, blood was collected at 2 and 4 weeks, plus baseline. The entry originates in a study of radiation and T cells in renal cell carcinoma. TCRdb keeps only in-frame clones here, not all; method: immunoSEQ multiplex PCR. In the table there are approximately 90,000 clones, 75% to 90% of which are singletons. Germline V gene lookup returns CDR1 SGHNT and CDR2 YYREEE (reference sequence). This CDR3 spans 15 amino acids. The ends were cut back, 4 bases at V and 8 bases at J, with 19 bases in the middle.

The V and J genes are TRBV5-4 and TRBJ2-1; D is possibly TRBD2 (5 bases). The sequence was collected from a middle-aged man with renal cell carcinoma. Sequences were derived from blood, sampled from a patient whose treatment included radiotherapy and nephrectomy. CDR3 in amino acids: CASSPGLGSLYEQFF. The CDR3 coding sequence is TGTGCCAGCAGCCCCGGACTGGGGTCTTTGTATGAGCAGTTCTTC.